The clone carrying this T cell receptor (beta chain) was picked up one time. Its matching antigen is unknown. The record originates from a study of regulatory T cells in long-lasting Graves disease. Notes on the study in general: Newly diagnosed patients shared 966 public clonotypes; persistent patients shared about 2,700.

Libraries of TCR beta came from iRepertoire HTBI primers plus Arm-PCR of CDR3 regions. MiXCR, run by TCRdb on the multiplex PCR reads, gives a single entry per CDR3 protein. The sample includes 390,000 or so distinct CDR3 sequences, 20% to 25% of them seen just once. The V end lost 4 bases, the J end lost 4 bases, and 16 bases lay between the germline ends. The CDR3 is 16 residues long. CDR1 SGHVS and CDR2 FQNEAQ come from the germline V gene. Described time point: persistent/refractory GD, antithyroid drugs over 5 years with positive TRAb. PBMCs were the source of the RNA used for TCR sequencing. An endocrinology unit in Xi'an, China, supplied the patients.

The receptor was derived from a middle-aged woman with Graves disease. The chain carries TRBV7-8 and TRBJ2-2, with a tentative D call TRBD2 (7 bases). The sample was peripheral blood mononuclear cells (PBMCs), taken when the disease was refractory, from a patient treated with antithyroid drugs. CDR3 sequence reads: CASSSLLGGGTGELFF. CDR3 DNA sequence: TGTGCCAGCAGCTCCCTTTTGGGAGGGGGCACCGGGGAGCTGTTTTTT.